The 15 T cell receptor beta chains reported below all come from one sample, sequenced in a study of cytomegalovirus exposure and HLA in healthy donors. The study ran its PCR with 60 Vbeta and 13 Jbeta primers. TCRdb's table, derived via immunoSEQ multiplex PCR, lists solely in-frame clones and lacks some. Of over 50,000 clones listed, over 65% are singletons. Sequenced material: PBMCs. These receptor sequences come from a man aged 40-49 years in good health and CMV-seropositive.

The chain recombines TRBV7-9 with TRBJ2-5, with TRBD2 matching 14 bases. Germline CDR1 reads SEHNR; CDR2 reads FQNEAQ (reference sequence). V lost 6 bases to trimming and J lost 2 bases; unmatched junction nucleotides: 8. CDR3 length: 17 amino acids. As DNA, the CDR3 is TGTGCCAGCAGACCTGGACTAGCGGGGGGACTACAAGAGACCCAGTACTTC. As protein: CASRPGLAGGLQETQYF. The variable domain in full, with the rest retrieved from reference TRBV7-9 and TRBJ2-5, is DTGVSQNPRHKITKRGQNVTFRCDPISEHNRLYWYRQTLGQGPEFLTYFQNEAQLEKSRLLSDRFSAERPKGSFSTLEIQRTEQGDSAMYLCASRPGLAGGLQETQYFGPGTRLLVL.

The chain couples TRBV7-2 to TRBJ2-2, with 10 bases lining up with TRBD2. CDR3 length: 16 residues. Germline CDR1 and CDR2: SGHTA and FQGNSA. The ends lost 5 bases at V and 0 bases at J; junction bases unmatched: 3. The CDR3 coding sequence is TGTGCCAGCAGCCTTACTAGCGGGGCGAACACCGGGGAGCTGTTTTTT. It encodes CASSLTSGANTGELFF.

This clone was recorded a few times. The CDR3 here is CASSPGTSTDTQYF. As DNA, the CDR3 is TGTGCCAGCAGCCCAGGGACTAGCACAGATACGCAGTATTTT. V usage is TRBV21-1 and J usage is TRBJ2-3; TRBD2, the D gene given by the table, was not confirmed from the DNA. TRBV21-1 is termed a pseudogene. This CDR3 comprises 14 residues.

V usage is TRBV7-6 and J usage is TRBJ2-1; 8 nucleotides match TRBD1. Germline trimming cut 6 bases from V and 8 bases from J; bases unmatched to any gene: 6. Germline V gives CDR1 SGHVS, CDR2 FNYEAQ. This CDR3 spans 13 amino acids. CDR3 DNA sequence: TGTGCCAGCAGGGTTCAGGGGGCCCATGAGCAGTTCTTC. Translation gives CASRVQGAHEQFF.

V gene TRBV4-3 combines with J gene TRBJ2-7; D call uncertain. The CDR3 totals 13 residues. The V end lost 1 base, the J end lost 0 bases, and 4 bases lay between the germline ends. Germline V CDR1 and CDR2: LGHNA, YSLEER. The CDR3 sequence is CASSQGVSYEQYF. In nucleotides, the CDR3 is TGCGCCAGCAGCCAAGGCGTCTCCTACGAGCAGTACTTC.

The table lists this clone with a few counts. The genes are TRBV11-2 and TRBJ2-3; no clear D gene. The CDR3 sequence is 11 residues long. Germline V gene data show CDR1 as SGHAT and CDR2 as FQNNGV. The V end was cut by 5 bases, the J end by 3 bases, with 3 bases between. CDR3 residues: CASSRTDTQYF. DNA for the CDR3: TGTGCCAGCAGCCGGACAGATACGCAGTATTTT.

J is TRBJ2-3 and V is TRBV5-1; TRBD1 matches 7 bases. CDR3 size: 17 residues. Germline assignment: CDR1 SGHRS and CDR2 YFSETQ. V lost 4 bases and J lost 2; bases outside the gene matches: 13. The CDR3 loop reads CASSLLRGPKSTDTQYF. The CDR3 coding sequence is TGCGCCAGCAGCCTACTGAGGGGGCCAAAGTCCACAGATACGCAGTATTTT.

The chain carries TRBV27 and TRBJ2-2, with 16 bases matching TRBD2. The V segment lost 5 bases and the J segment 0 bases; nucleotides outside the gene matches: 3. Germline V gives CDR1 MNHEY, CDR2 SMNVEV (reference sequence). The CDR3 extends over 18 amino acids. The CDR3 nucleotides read TGTGCCAGCAGTCCAGGGACTAGCGGGGGGGCGAACACCGGGGAGCTGTTTTTT. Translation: CASSPGTSGGANTGELFF.

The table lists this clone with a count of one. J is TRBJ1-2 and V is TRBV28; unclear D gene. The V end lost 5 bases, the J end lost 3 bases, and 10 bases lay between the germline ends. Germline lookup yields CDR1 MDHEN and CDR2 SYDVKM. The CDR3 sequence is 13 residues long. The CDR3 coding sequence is TGTGCCAGCAGTCTAAATCGGGACTATGGCTACACCTTC. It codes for CASSLNRDYGYTF.

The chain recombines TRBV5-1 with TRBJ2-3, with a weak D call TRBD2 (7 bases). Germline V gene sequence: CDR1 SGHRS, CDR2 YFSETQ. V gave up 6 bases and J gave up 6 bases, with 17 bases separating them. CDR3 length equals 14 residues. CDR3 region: CASIRGARGDTQYF. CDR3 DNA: TGCGCCAGCATCCGGGGGGCTCGGGGTGATACGCAGTATTTT.

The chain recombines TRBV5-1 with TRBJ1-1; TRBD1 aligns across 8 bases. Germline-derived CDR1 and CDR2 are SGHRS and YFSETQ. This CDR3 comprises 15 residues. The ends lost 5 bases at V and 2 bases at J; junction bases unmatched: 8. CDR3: CASSSGTGGNTEAFF. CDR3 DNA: TGCGCCAGCAGTTCGGGGACAGGAGGAAACACTGAAGCTTTCTTT.

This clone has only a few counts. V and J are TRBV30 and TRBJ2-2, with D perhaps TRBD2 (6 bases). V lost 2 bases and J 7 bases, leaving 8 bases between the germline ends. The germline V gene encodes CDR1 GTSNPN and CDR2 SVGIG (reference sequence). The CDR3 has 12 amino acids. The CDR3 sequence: CAWSTGVGELFF. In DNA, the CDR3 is TGTGCCTGGAGTACGGGGGTCGGGGAGCTGTTTTTT.

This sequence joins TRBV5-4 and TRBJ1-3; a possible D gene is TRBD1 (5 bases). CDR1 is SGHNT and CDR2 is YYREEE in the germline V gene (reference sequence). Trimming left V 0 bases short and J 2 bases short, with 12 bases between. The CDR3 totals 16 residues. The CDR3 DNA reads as TGTGCCAGCAGCTTGGGCAGGGTATTCACTGGAAACACCATATATTTT. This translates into CASSLGRVFTGNTIYF.

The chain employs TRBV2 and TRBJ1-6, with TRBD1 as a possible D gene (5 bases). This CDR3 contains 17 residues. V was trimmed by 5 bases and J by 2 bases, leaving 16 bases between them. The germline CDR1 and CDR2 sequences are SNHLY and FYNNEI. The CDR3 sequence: CASSHPFRAPYNSPLHF. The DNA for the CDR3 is TGTGCCAGCAGTCATCCCTTCAGGGCCCCCTATAATTCACCCCTCCACTTT.

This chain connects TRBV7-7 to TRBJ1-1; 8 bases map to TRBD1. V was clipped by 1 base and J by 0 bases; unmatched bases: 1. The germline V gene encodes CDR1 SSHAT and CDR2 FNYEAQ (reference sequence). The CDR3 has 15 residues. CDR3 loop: CASSLVGQVNTEAFF. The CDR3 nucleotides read TGTGCCAGCAGCTTAGTGGGACAGGTGAACACTGAAGCTTTCTTT.